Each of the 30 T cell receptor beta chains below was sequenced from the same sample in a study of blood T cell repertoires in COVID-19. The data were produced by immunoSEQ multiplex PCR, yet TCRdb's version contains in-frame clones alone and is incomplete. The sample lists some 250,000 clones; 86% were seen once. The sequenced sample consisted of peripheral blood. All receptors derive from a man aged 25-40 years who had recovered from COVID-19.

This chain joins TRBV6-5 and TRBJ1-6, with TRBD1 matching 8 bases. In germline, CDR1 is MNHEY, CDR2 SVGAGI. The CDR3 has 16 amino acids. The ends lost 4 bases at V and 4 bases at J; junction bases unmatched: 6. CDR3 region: CASSLGQVLYNSPLHF. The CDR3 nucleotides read TGTGCCAGCAGTTTGGGACAGGTCCTTTATAATTCACCCCTCCACTTT.

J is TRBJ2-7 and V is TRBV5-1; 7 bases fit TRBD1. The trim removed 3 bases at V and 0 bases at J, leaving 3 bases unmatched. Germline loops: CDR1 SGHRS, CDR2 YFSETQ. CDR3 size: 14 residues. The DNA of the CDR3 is TGCGCCAGCAGCTCCCGGGACAGCTCCTACGAGCAGTACTTC. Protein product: CASSSRDSSYEQYF.

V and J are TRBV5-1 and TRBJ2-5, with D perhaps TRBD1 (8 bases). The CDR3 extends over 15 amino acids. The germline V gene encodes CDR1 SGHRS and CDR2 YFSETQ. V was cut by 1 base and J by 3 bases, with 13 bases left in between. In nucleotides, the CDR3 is TGCGCCAGCAGCTTGCGACAGGGGAGGGAAGAGACCCAGTACTTC. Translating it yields CASSLRQGREETQYF. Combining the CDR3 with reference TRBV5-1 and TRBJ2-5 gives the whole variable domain KAGVTQTPRYLIKTRGQQVTLSCSPISGHRSVSWYQQTPGQGLQFLFEYFSETQRNKGNFPGRFSGRQFSNSRSEMNVSTLELGDSALYLCASSLRQGREETQYFGPGTRLLVL.

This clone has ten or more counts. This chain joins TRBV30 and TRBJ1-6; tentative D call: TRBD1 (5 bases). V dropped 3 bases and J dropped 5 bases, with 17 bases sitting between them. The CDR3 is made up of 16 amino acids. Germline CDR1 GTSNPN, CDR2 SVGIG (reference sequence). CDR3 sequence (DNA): TGTGCCTGGAGCTGGTGGGGAGGGGCTCATAATTCACCCCTCCACTTT. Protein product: CAWSWWGGAHNSPLHF.

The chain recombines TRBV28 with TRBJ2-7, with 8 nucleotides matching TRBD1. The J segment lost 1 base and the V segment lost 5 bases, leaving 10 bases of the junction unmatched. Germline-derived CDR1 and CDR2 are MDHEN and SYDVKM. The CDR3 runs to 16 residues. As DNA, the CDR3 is TGTGCCAGCAGTACGCAGGGGGCGACCCCGTCCTACGAGCAGTACTTC. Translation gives CASSTQGATPSYEQYF.

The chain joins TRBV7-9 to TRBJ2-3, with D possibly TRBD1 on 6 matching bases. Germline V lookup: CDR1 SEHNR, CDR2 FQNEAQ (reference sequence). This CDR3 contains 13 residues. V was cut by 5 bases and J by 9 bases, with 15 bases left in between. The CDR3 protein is CASSMATGYTQYF. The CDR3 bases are TGTGCCAGCAGCATGGCCACAGGGTACACGCAGTATTTT.

This CDR3 reads CASGGWRNGYTF. CDR3 in DNA: TGTGCCTCGGGAGGGTGGAGGAATGGCTACACCTTC. V usage is TRBV19 and J usage is TRBJ1-2; D gene unclear. Trimming pared 11 bases from V and 6 bases from J, leaving 16 bases between. Looked up from germline, CDR1 is LNHDA and CDR2 is SQIVND (reference sequence). This CDR3 has 12 residues.

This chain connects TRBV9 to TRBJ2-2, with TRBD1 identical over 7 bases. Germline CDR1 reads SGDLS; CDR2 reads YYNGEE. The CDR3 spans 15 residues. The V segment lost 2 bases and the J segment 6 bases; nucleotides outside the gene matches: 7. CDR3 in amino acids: CASSVGQVAAGELFF. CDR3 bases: TGTGCCAGCAGCGTCGGACAGGTCGCGGCCGGGGAGCTGTTTTTT.

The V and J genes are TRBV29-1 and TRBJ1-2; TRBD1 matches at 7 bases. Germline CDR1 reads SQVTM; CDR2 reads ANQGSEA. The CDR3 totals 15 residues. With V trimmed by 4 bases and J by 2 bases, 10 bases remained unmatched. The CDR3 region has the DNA TGCAGCGTTGTCCGTTCGATAGGGGGCAACTATGGCTACACCTTC. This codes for CSVVRSIGGNYGYTF.

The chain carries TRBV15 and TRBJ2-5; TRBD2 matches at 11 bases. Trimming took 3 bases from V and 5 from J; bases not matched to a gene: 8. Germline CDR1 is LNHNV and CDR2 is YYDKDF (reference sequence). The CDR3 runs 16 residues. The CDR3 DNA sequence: TGTGCCACCAGCAGGGCCCTACTAGCGGGGGATGAGACCCAGTACTTC. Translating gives CATSRALLAGDETQYF.

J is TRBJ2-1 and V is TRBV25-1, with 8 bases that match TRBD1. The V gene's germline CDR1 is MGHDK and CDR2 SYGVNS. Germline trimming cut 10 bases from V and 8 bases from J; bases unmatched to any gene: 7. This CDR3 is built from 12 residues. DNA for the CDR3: TGTGCCACAGGGACAGGTGTGGATGAGCAGTTCTTC. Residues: CATGTGVDEQFF. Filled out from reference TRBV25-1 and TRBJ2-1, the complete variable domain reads EADIYQTPRYLVIGTGKKITLECSQTMGHDKMYWYQQDPGMELHLIHYSYGVNSTEKGDLSSESTVSRIRTEHFPLTLESARPSHTSQYLCATGTGVDEQFFGPGTRLTVL.

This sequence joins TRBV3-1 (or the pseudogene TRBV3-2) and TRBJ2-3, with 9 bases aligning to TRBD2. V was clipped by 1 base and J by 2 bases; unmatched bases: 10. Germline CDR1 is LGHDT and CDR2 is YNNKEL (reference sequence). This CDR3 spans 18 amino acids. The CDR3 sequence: CASSQGQNRLAATDTQYF. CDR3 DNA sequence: TGTGCCAGCAGCCAAGGACAGAACCGACTAGCGGCCACAGATACGCAGTATTTT.

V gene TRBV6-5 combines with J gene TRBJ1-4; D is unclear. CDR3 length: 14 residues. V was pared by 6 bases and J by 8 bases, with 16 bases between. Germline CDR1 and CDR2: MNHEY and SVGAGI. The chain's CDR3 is CASSGGGTAEKLFF. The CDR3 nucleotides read TGTGCCAGCAGCGGAGGAGGCACGGCGGAAAAACTGTTTTTT.

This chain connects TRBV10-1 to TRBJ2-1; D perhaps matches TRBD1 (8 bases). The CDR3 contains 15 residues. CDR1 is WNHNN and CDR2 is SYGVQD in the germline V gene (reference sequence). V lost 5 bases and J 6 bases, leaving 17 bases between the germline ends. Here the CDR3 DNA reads TGCGCCAGCAGTAACAGGGGGGGCCCGTTCAATGAGCAGTTCTTC. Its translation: CASSNRGGPFNEQFF.

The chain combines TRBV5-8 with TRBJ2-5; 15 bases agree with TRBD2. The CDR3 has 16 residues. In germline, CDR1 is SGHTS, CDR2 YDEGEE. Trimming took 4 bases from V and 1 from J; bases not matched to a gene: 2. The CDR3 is CASSLGLAGGQETQYF. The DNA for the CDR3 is TGTGCCAGCAGCCTGGGACTAGCGGGGGGCCAAGAGACCCAGTACTTC. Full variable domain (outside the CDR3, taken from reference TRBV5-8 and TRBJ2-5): EAGVTQSPTHLIKTRGQQATLRCSPISGHTSVYWYQQALGLGLQFLLWYDEGEERNRGNFPPRFSGRQFPNYSSELNVNALELEDSALYLCASSLGLAGGQETQYFGPGTRLLVL.

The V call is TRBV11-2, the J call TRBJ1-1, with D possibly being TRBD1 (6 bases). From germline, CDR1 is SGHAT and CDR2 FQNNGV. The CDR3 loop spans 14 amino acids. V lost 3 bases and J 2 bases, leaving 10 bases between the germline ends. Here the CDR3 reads CASSLDRPNTEAFF. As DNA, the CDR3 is TGTGCCAGCAGCTTGGACAGACCTAACACTGAAGCTTTCTTT.

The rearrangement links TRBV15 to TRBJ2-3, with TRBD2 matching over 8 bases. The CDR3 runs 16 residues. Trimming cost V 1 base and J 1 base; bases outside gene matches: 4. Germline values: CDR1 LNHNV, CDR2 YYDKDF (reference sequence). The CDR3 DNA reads TGTGCCACCAGCAGAGCGGGGGGGTACCGCACAGATACGCAGTATTTT. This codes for CATSRAGGYRTDTQYF.

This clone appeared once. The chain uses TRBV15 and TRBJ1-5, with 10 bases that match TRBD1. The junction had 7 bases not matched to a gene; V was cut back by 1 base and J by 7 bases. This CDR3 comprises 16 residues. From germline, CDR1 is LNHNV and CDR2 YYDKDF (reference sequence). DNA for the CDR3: TGTGCCACCAGCAGAGCACTGGACAGGGGGAAGCAGCCCCAGCATTTT. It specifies CATSRALDRGKQPQHF.

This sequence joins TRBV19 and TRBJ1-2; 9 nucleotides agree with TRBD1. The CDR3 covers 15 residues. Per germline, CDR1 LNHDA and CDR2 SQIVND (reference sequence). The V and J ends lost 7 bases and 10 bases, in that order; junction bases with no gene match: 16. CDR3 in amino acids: CASKAPGTGLRDYTF. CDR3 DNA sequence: TGTGCCAGTAAGGCCCCCGGGACAGGGCTGAGGGACTACACCTTC.

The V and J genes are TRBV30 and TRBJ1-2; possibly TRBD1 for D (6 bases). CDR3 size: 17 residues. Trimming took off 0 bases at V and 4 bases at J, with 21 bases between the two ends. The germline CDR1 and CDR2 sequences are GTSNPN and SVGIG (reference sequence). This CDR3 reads CAWSVKNSYRESYGYTF. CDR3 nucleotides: TGTGCCTGGAGTGTAAAGAACTCCTACAGGGAAAGCTATGGCTACACCTTC. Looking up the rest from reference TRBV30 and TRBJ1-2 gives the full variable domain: SQTIHQWPATLVQPVGSPLSLECTVEGTSNPNLYWYRQAAGRGLQLLFYSVGIGQISSEVPQNLSASRPQDRQFILSSKKLLLSDSGFYLCAWSVKNSYRESYGYTFGSGTRLTVV.

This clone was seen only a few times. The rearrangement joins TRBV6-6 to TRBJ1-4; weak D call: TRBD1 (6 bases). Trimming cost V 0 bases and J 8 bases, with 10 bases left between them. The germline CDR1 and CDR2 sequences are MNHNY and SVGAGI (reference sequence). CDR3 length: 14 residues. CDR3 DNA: TGTGCCAGCAGTTACTCGGGTGGGGGCGAAAAACTGTTTTTT. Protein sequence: CASSYSGGGEKLFF.

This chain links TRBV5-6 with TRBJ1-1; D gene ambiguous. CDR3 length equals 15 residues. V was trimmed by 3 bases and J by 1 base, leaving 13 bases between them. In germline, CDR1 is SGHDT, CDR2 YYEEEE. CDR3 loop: CASSSPAEANTEAFF. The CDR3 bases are TGTGCCAGCAGCTCACCCGCCGAAGCGAACACTGAAGCTTTCTTT.

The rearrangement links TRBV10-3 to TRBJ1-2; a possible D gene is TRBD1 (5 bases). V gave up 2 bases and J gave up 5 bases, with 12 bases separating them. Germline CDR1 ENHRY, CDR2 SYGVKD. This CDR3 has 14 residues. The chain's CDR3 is CAISEPEAGYGYTF. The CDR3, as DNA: TGTGCCATCAGTGAGCCCGAGGCAGGGTATGGCTACACCTTC.

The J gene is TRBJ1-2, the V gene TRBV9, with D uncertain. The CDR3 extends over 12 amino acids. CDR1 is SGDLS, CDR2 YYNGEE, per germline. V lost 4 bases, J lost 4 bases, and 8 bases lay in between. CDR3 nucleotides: TGTGCCAGCAGCCAAGAGCCCTATGGCTACACCTTC. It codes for CASSQEPYGYTF.

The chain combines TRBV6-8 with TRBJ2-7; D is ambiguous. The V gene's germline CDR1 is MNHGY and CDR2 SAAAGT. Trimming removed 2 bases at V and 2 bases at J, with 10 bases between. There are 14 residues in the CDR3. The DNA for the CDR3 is TGTGCCAGCAGTTACCTTCGGGTTACCTACGAGCAGTACTTC. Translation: CASSYLRVTYEQYF.

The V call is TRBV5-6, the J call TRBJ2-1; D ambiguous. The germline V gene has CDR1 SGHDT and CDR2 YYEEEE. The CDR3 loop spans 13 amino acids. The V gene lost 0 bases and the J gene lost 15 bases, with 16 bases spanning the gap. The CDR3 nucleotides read TGTGCCAGCAGCTTGGTGTCGCGGTACGAGGCGTTCTTC. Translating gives CASSLVSRYEAFF. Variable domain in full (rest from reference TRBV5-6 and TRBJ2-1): DAGVTQSPTHLIKTRGQQVTLRCSPKSGHDTVSWYQQALGQGPQFIFQYYEEEERQRGNFPDRFSGHQFPNYSSELNVNALLLGDSALYLCASSLVSRYEAFFGPGTRLTVL.

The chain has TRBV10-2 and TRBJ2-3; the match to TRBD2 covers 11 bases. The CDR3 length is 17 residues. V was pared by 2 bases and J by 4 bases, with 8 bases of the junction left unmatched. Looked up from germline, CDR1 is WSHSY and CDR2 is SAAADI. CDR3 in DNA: TGCGCCAGCAGTGAGCCACTAGCGGGGGTTCCTTCAGATACGCAGTATTTT. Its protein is CASSEPLAGVPSDTQYF.

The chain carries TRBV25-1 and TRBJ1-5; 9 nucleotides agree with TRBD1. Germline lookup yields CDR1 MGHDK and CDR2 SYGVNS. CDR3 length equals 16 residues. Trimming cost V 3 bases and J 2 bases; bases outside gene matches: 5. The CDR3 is CASSETGGMGNQPQHF. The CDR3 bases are TGTGCCAGCAGTGAGACAGGGGGTATGGGCAATCAGCCCCAGCATTTT. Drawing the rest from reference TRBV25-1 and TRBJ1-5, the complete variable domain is EADIYQTPRYLVIGTGKKITLECSQTMGHDKMYWYQQDPGMELHLIHYSYGVNSTEKGDLSSESTVSRIRTEHFPLTLESARPSHTSQYLCASSETGGMGNQPQHFGDGTRLSIL.

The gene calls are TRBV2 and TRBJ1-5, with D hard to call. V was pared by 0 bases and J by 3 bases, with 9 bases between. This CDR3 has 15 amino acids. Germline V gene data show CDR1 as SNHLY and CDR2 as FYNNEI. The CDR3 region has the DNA TGTGCCAGCAGTGAAGCACCGGGTTTCAATCAGCCCCAGCATTTT. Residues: CASSEAPGFNQPQHF.

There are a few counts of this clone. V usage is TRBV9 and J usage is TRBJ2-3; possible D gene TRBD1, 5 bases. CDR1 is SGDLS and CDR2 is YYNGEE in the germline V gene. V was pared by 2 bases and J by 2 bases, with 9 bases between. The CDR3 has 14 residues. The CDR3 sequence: CASSVQGTTDTQYF. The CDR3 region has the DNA TGTGCCAGCAGCGTCCAGGGAACCACAGATACGCAGTATTTT.